The 25 T cell receptor beta chains given below trace back to one sample, sequenced in a study of identifying expanded T cells in peripheral blood. The repertoire was sequenced with immunoSEQ multiplex PCR; TCRdb's copy has only in-frame clones and lacks some. The data show about 81,000 clones, over 80% seen once. Sequencing used blood. The source is a person aged 18 to 69 in good health.

V usage is TRBV7-2 and J usage is TRBJ2-7; D gene uncertain. There are 14 residues in the CDR3. Trimming cost V 4 bases and J 1 base, with 11 bases left between them. CDR1 SGHTA and CDR2 FQGNSA come from the germline V gene. CDR3 amino acids: CASSSGRVSYEQYF. CDR3 sequence (DNA): TGTGCCAGCAGCTCAGGACGGGTTTCCTACGAGCAGTACTTC.

V is TRBV5-4 and J is TRBJ2-1; D is tentatively TRBD1 or TRBD2 (5 bases each). There are 17 residues in the CDR3. Trimming cost V 3 bases and J 1 base, with 17 bases left between them. Germline-derived CDR1 and CDR2 are SGHNT and YYREEE (reference sequence). This chain's CDR3 is CASSSTRPGRSYNEQFF. In DNA, the CDR3 is TGTGCCAGCAGCTCCACCCGCCCAGGGAGATCCTACAATGAGCAGTTCTTC. Full variable domain (rest looked up from reference TRBV5-4 and TRBJ2-1): ETGVTQSPTHLIKTRGQQVTLRCSSQSGHNTVSWYQQALGQGPQFIFQYYREEENGRGNFPPRFSGLQFPNYSSELNVNALELDDSALYLCASSSTRPGRSYNEQFFGPGTRLTVL.

For the CDR3, the DNA is TGTGCCAGCAGCCAAGTATACAGGGGGCAGAACTATGGCTACACCTTC. Translating gives CASSQVYRGQNYGYTF. This chain joins TRBV14 and TRBJ1-2; 9 positions agree with TRBD1. Germline CDR1 SGHDN, CDR2 FVKESK. V lost 1 base and J lost 2; bases outside the gene matches: 5. This CDR3 has 16 residues.

This clone was seen a few times. This CDR3 is also generated by other DNA sequences in the sample. CDR3 residues: CAWRLRGFSEKLFF. In DNA form, the CDR3 reads TGTGCCTGGAGACTAAGGGGATTTAGTGAAAAACTGTTTTTT. The rearrangement links TRBV30 to TRBJ1-4, with D tentatively TRBD1 (5 bases). The CDR3 covers 14 residues. Germline CDR1 is GTSNPN and CDR2 is SVGIG (reference sequence). The V end lost 3 bases, the J end lost 7 bases, and 15 bases lay between the germline ends.

This rearrangement joins TRBV19 to TRBJ1-1; D is ambiguous. CDR1 is LNHDA, CDR2 SQIVND, per germline (reference sequence). This CDR3 has 16 amino acids. V lost 1 base and J lost 0, with 12 bases in between. The CDR3 coding sequence is TGTGCCAGTAGTATAGGCGTCGGCAGGATGAACACTGAAGCTTTCTTT. It yields the protein CASSIGVGRMNTEAFF.

V is TRBV6-1 and J is TRBJ1-4; D might be TRBD1 (5 bases). The CDR3 covers 14 residues. Trimming cost V 7 bases and J 5 bases, with 14 bases left between them. Germline values: CDR1 MNHNS, CDR2 SASEGT. This chain's CDR3 is CASNRQNSNEKLFF. CDR3 nucleotide sequence: TGTGCCAGCAACCGACAGAACTCCAATGAAAAACTGTTTTTT.

The chain couples TRBV29-1 to TRBJ2-5; perhaps TRBD1 as D (7 bases). The J call could be wrong; TRBJ2-7 is a better fit for the DNA end. The length of the CDR3 is 13 residues. In germline, CDR1 is SQVTM, CDR2 ANQGSEA. CDR3 nucleotide sequence: TGCAGCGTGGAGACGGTGCAGGGGGGCGAGCAGTACTTC. This translates into CSVETVQGGEQYF.

The chain recombines TRBV28 with TRBJ2-4, with a possible D match to TRBD2 (7 bases). The CDR3 is made up of 14 amino acids. The germline V and J ends were trimmed by 5 bases and 3 bases, with 11 bases remaining between them. CDR1 and CDR2 from the germline V gene are MDHEN and SYDVKM. The CDR3 nucleotides are TGTGCCAGCAGTAAAGGGGGGGTCAAAAACATTCAGTACTTC. Its translation: CASSKGGVKNIQYF.

This clone was picked up one time. The chain uses TRBV9 and TRBJ2-1, with a tentative D call TRBD2 (5 bases). Germline V CDR1 and CDR2: SGDLS, YYNGEE. The V end lost 4 bases, the J end lost 3 bases, and 11 bases lay between the germline ends. The CDR3 extends over 14 amino acids. The CDR3 DNA is TGTGCCAGCAGCCCACAGCGGATCTACAATGAGCAGTTCTTC. Translated: CASSPQRIYNEQFF.

This clone was detected a few times. V gene TRBV19 combines with J gene TRBJ1-5; the match to TRBD1 covers 8 bases. The CDR3 covers 15 residues. V dropped 3 bases and J dropped 4; count of bases not matched to a gene: 5. Per germline, CDR1 LNHDA and CDR2 SQIVND (reference sequence). CDR3 in amino acids: CASSIRQGPNQPQHF. The DNA of the CDR3 is TGTGCCAGTAGTATCAGACAGGGGCCGAATCAGCCCCAGCATTTT.

The rearrangement uses TRBV11-2 and TRBJ2-3; 9 bases fit TRBD1. The CDR3 has 17 residues. Trimming removed 2 bases from V and 4 bases from J; junction bases left unmatched: 10. Germline V gene lookup returns CDR1 SGHAT and CDR2 FQNNGV. CDR3: CASSLLIGTGSADTQYF. The CDR3 DNA reads TGTGCCAGCAGCTTACTCATTGGGACAGGGTCCGCAGATACGCAGTATTTT.

V and J are TRBV28 and TRBJ2-7; 7 nucleotides agree with TRBD1. This CDR3 is built from 14 residues. The V segment lost 5 bases and the J segment 3 bases; nucleotides outside the gene matches: 7. CDR1 is MDHEN, CDR2 SYDVKM, per germline. The CDR3 coding sequence is TGTGCCAGCAGTAGCGCAGGGGGTTACTACGAGCAGTACTTC. Translated, it gives CASSSAGGYYEQYF.

The chain joins TRBV7-9 to TRBJ2-7; possibly TRBD1 for D (6 bases). The V and J ends lost 2 bases and 6 bases respectively, with 17 bases between them. Germline values: CDR1 SEHNR, CDR2 FQNEAQ (reference sequence). The CDR3 sequence is 15 residues long. The CDR3 nucleotides are TGTGCCAGCAGCTTAATTAGTCGCCAGGGGCCCGAGCAGTACTTC. This sequence encodes CASSLISRQGPEQYF.

The sample holds a few counts of this clone. This rearrangement joins TRBV28 to TRBJ1-5; D is possibly TRBD1 (5 bases). Between the trimmed V and J ends, which lost 3 bases and 10 bases, there was a span of 10 bases. The germline V gene encodes CDR1 MDHEN and CDR2 SYDVKM. The CDR3 extends over 12 amino acids. CDR3: CASSFWGKPQHF. CDR3 nucleotides: TGTGCCAGCAGTTTCTGGGGGAAACCCCAGCATTTT.

The V and J genes are TRBV6-5 and TRBJ2-7; D is possibly TRBD1 (8 bases). Germline V gene data show CDR1 as MNHEY and CDR2 as SVGAGI. This CDR3 contains 14 residues. With 2 bases removed from V and 4 bases from J, the gap between germline ends came to 12 bases. This CDR3 reads CASSYAQGGYEQYF. DNA for the CDR3: TGTGCCAGCAGTTACGCACAGGGGGGGTACGAGCAGTACTTC.

The chain carries TRBV4-3 and TRBJ2-7; the D gene could be TRBD1 or TRBD2 (5 bases each). With 4 bases removed from V and 2 bases from J, the gap between germline ends came to 12 bases. The CDR3 runs 14 residues. Germline V gene sequence: CDR1 LGHNA, CDR2 YSLEER. In DNA form, the CDR3 reads TGCGCCAGCAGCCTGGGACGGCAACCCTACGAGCAGTACTTC. Its translation is CASSLGRQPYEQYF.

The rearrangement links TRBV20-1 to TRBJ2-1; the D is unclear. CDR1 and CDR2 from the germline V gene are DFQATT and SNEGSKA (reference sequence). This CDR3 contains 11 residues. The V end lost 3 bases, the J end lost 5 bases, and 5 bases lay between the germline ends. The CDR3 loop is CSASGDNEQFF. DNA for the CDR3: TGCAGTGCTAGCGGAGACAATGAGCAGTTCTTC.

CDR3 coding DNA: TGTGCCAGCAGCTTGGCCGGCAGACCCCTGGGCTACACCTTC. This sequence encodes CASSLAGRPLGYTF. The chain recombines TRBV5-6 with TRBJ1-2; unclear D gene. Germline CDR1 SGHDT, CDR2 YYEEEE. The V end lost 0 bases, the J end lost 8 bases, and 14 bases lay between the germline ends. The CDR3 runs 14 residues.

The rearrangement uses TRBV6-5 and TRBJ2-7; 7 bases match TRBD1. V shed 6 bases and J 1 base; nucleotides not matched to a gene: 9. CDR3 length equals 15 residues. Germline CDR1 and CDR2: MNHEY and SVGAGI. The CDR3 loop is CASSYDRAVSYEQYF. DNA for the CDR3: TGTGCCAGCAGCTATGACAGGGCCGTATCCTACGAGCAGTACTTC.

The chain couples TRBV28 to TRBJ1-2; D is unclear. This CDR3 has 14 residues. Germline V gene lookup returns CDR1 MDHEN and CDR2 SYDVKM. V lost 5 bases and J lost 4, with 14 bases in between. In DNA form, the CDR3 reads TGTGCCAGCAGTCAAAGTGCCGAGATCTATGGCTACACCTTC. This sequence encodes CASSQSAEIYGYTF.

This chain links TRBV7-2 with TRBJ2-3; the match to TRBD2 covers 7 bases. Germline V CDR1 and CDR2: SGHTA, FQGNSA. This CDR3 spans 17 amino acids. The V and J ends lost 1 base and 2 bases, in that order; junction bases with no gene match: 9. The DNA of the CDR3 is TGTGCCAGCAGCTTAGGGGGAGGGAGATCGACCACAGATACGCAGTATTTT. Translation gives CASSLGGGRSTTDTQYF.

The chain couples TRBV28 to TRBJ2-3; 14 nucleotides agree with TRBD2. The CDR3 runs to 14 residues. V shed 8 bases and J 7 bases; nucleotides not matched to a gene: 5. CDR1 and CDR2 from the germline V gene are MDHEN and SYDVKM. CDR3 DNA sequence: TGTGCCAGCGCGGGACTAGCGGGAGTTTATACGCAGTATTTT. Its translation is CASAGLAGVYTQYF.

V is TRBV13 and J is TRBJ1-1, with D possibly TRBD1 on 6 matching bases. Trimming took 5 bases from V and 11 from J, leaving 15 bases between them. The germline gives CDR1 PRHDT, CDR2 FYEKMQ (reference sequence). The CDR3 totals 12 residues. The CDR3 DNA reads as TGTGCCAGCAGCGTAGTACAGGGTCCCGCTTTCTTT. It translates to CASSVVQGPAFF.

The chain recombines TRBV28 with TRBJ2-7; tentatively, D is TRBD1 (6 bases). CDR1 is MDHEN and CDR2 is SYDVKM in the germline V gene. The CDR3 runs 15 residues. V was pared by 10 bases and J by 0 bases, with 19 bases between. CDR3 nucleotide sequence: TGTGCCACCGCGATGACAGGCTCCCCCTCCTACGAGCAGTACTTC. Protein: CATAMTGSPSYEQYF. The complete variable domain, with remaining parts taken from reference TRBV28 and TRBJ2-7, reads DVKVTQSSRYLVKRTGEKVFLECVQDMDHENMFWYRQDPGLGLRLIYFSYDVKMKEKGDIPEGYSVSREKKERFSLILESASTNQTSMYLCATAMTGSPSYEQYFGPGTRLTVT.

This clone was observed a single time. The chain couples TRBV6-1 to TRBJ2-3; D tentatively fits TRBD1 or TRBD2 (6 bases each). This CDR3 spans 18 amino acids. Per germline, CDR1 MNHNS and CDR2 SASEGT. Deletions cut 1 base from V and 3 bases from J, with 20 bases between. CDR3 in DNA: TGTGCCAGCAGTGAAGAGGGGGGACGGCGTCCCTCAACAGATACGCAGTATTTT. Its translation: CASSEEGGRRPSTDTQYF.